This TCR beta chain is drawn from a study of response to subunit inactivated influenza vaccine. On this clonotype itself: Its antigen is as yet unknown.

Study conclusions and caveats: Authors suggested that a seasonal influenza vaccination recruits few new T cells each time.

TCRdb ran MiXCR on the RT-PCR reads and lists one entry per CDR3 protein. The sample has about 500,000 distinct CDR3 sequences, under 15% seen once; the top ten hold around 13%. The CDR3 has 15 amino acids. V was clipped by 6 bases and J by 12 bases; unmatched bases: 17. Germline V gene data show CDR1 as MGHDK and CDR2 as SYGVNS. The chain carries TRBV25-1 and TRBJ2-1; 7 positions agree with TRBD2. The specimen was PBMCs from blood, collected roughly 47 days after vaccination. The receptor was isolated from a man aged 50-60 years who received an inactivated influenza vaccine. The CDR3 DNA is TGTGCCAGCAGCCCCCTGCCCGGGGACGGGAGGCCGCAGTTCTTC. It specifies CASSPLPGDGRPQFF. Full variable domain (outside the CDR3, taken from reference TRBV25-1 and TRBJ2-1): EADIYQTPRYLVIGTGKKITLECSQTMGHDKMYWYQQDPGMELHLIHYSYGVNSTEKGDLSSESTVSRIRTEHFPLTLESARPSHTSQYLCASSPLPGDGRPQFFGPGTRLTVL.